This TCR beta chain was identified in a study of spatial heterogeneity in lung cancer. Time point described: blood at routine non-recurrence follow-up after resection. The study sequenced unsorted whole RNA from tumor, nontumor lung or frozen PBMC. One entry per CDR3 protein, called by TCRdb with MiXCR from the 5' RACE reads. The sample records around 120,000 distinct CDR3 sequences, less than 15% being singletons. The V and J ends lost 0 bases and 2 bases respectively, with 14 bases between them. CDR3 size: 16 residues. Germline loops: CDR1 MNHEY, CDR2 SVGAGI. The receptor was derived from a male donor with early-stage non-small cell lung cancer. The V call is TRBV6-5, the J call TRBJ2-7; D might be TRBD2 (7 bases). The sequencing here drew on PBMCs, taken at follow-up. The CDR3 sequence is CASSYSGGGGPYEQYF. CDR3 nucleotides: TGTGCCAGCAGTTACTCGGGGGGAGGGGGACCCTACGAGCAGTACTTC.